This TCR beta chain was retrieved from a study of radiation and T cells in renal cell carcinoma. Produced via immunoSEQ multiplex PCR; TCRdb's table is partial and in-frame only. The sample shows around 94,000 clones, about 88% of them seen only once. Specified time point: baseline pretreatment blood. As to treatment: 15 Gy SBRT to primary tumor, nephrectomy 4 weeks later. The TCR originated in a man aged 50-60 years with renal cell carcinoma. Sample: blood, taken from a patient whose treatment included radiotherapy and nephrectomy.

In DNA form, the CDR3 reads TGTGCCATCAGCGCACCAAATGCGGGCAATCAGCCCCAGCATTTT. Translation: CAISAPNAGNQPQHF. The chain recombines TRBV10-3 with TRBJ1-5; no definite D call. The CDR3 totals 15 residues. Between the trimmed V and J ends, which lost 6 bases and 2 bases, there was a span of 14 bases. Germline loops: CDR1 ENHRY, CDR2 SYGVKD.